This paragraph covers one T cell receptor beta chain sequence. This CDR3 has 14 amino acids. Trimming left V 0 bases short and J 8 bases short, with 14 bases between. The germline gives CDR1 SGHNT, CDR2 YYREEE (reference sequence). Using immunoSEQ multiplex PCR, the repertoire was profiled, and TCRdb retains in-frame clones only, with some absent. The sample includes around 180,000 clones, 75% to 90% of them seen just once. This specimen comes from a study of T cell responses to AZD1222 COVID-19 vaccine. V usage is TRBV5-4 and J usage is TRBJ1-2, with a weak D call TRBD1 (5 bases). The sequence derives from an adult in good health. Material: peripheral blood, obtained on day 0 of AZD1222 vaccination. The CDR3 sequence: CASSLGQGKWGYTF. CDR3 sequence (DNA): TGTGCCAGCAGCTTGGGGCAGGGAAAATGGGGCTACACCTTC.